What follows are 3 T cell receptor beta chains derived from one specimen sequenced in a study of OX40 agonist ivuxolimab in advanced cancers. Some clones are missing from TCRdb's copy, which holds only in-frame ones; the method was immunoSEQ multiplex PCR. The repertoire holds tens of thousands of clones, with roughly 90% as singletons. This material consisted of CD4+ or CD8+ T cells sorted from blood, taken in a trial of the OX40 agonist ivuxolimab. These receptors all come from an adult with an advanced solid tumor such as melanoma, head and neck, liver or kidney cancer.

The chain joins TRBV27 to TRBJ2-2; perhaps TRBD1 as D (6 bases). Trimming cost V 9 bases and J 3 bases, with 14 bases left between them. Germline CDR1 MNHEY, CDR2 SMNVEV (reference sequence). The length of the CDR3 is 14 residues. CDR3 nucleotide sequence: TGTGCCAGTAAGTGGGGGCCCGACACCGGGGAGCTGTTTTTT. It translates to CASKWGPDTGELFF.

The chain links TRBV19 to TRBJ1-5; D is uncertain. V was cut by 3 bases and J by 7 bases, with 7 bases left in between. This CDR3 is built from 12 residues. From germline, CDR1 is LNHDA and CDR2 SQIVND (reference sequence). CDR3 DNA sequence: TGTGCCAGTAGTATCGGAAACCAGCCCCAGCATTTT. Translating gives CASSIGNQPQHF.

The V call is TRBV10-1, the J call TRBJ2-7, with TRBD2 matching 8 bases. The V and J ends lost 6 bases and 3 bases, in that order; junction bases with no gene match: 16. This CDR3 has 17 amino acids. CDR1 and CDR2 (germline): WNHNN, SYGVQD (reference sequence). The CDR3 region has the DNA TGCGCCAGCAGCGAAATTCCCGTAGCGGGACTCTTCTACGAGCAGTACTTC. Translation gives CASSEIPVAGLFYEQYF.